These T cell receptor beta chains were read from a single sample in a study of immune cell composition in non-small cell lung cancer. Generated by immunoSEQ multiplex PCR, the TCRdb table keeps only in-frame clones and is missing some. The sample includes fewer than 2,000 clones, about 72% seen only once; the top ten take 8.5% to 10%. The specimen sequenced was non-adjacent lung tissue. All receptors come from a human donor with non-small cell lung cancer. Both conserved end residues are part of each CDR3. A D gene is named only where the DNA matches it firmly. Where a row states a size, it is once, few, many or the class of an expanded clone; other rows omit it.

CDR3 DNA: TGTGCCAGCTCGCGGGACGGCGGGGAGCTGTTTTTT; CDR3 protein: CASSRDGGELFF; clone size: -; D gene: -; V gene: TRBV18; J gene: TRBJ2-2
CDR3 DNA: TGCGCCAGCAGCCGACAGGGGGGAGAGACCCAGTACTTC; CDR3 protein: CASSRQGGETQYF; clone size: -; D gene: TRBD1; V gene: TRBV5-1; J gene: TRBJ2-5
CDR3 DNA: TGTGCCAGCAGAAAAGGACAGGGAGTTTCCTACGAGCAGTACTTC; CDR3 protein: CASRKGQGVSYEQYF; clone size: large; D gene: TRBD1; V gene: TRBV5-5; J gene: TRBJ2-7
CDR3 DNA: TGTGCCAGCAGCCCCGGGAGGGAGAACACTGAAGCTTTCTTT; CDR3 protein: CASSPGRENTEAFF; clone size: few; D gene: -; V gene: TRBV7-2; J gene: TRBJ1-1
CDR3 DNA: TGTGCCAGCAGCTTGGCCCTTGATTCACCCCTCCACTTT; CDR3 protein: CASSLALDSPLHF; clone size: -; D gene: -; V gene: TRBV5-6; J gene: TRBJ1-6
CDR3 DNA: TGTGCCACTCTCCCACAGGGGTTTTCCTACGAGCAGTACTTC; CDR3 protein: CATLPQGFSYEQYF; clone size: few; D gene: TRBD1; V gene: TRBV28; J gene: TRBJ2-7
CDR3 DNA: TGTGCCAGCAGTGAAGCTCGAAATAGGGAGGCGGGTAATGAAAAACTGTTTTTT; CDR3 protein: CASSEARNREAGNEKLFF; clone size: once; D gene: -; V gene: TRBV6-1; J gene: TRBJ1-4
CDR3 DNA: TGTGCCAGCAGCTTAGCCCACCTGGAGGAGACCCAGTACTTC; CDR3 protein: CASSLAHLEETQYF; clone size: -; D gene: -; V gene: TRBV7-6; J gene: TRBJ2-5
CDR3 DNA: TGCAGCGTCCGGGGCGGGGTGGAGACCCAGTACTTC; CDR3 protein: CSVRGGVETQYF; clone size: -; D gene: -; V gene: TRBV29-1; J gene: TRBJ2-5
CDR3 DNA: TGTGCCAGCAGACGCTCCGGACAGGGTCGGGATGAGCAGTTCTTC; CDR3 protein: CASRRSGQGRDEQFF; clone size: few; D gene: TRBD1; V gene: TRBV6-6; J gene: TRBJ2-1
CDR3 DNA: TGCGCCAGCAGCATAGGGACTAGCGGGGGCACAGATACGCAGTATTTT; CDR3 protein: CASSIGTSGGTDTQYF; clone size: once; D gene: TRBD2; V gene: TRBV5-1; J gene: TRBJ2-3
CDR3 DNA: TGTGCCAGCTCACCACCGGGACTCTCGGGTGAGACCCAGTACTTC; CDR3 protein: CASSPPGLSGETQYF; clone size: few; D gene: -; V gene: TRBV18; J gene: TRBJ2-5
CDR3 DNA: TGTGCCAGCAGTCTACAGGGGGTTTATACGCAGTATTTT; CDR3 protein: CASSLQGVYTQYF; clone size: -; D gene: TRBD1; V gene: TRBV28; J gene: TRBJ2-3